These 13 T cell receptor beta chains came from one sample sequenced in a study of neurological immune-mediated disorders. TCRdb independently ran MiXCR on the 5' RACE reads; one entry per CDR3 protein. The sample shows around 83,000 distinct CDR3 sequences, 11% to 15% of them seen only once. Sequencing was carried out using PBMCs. All receptors come from a woman in her forties or fifties in good health.

This sequence joins TRBV5-6 and TRBJ1-2, with 11 positions matching TRBD1. Germline lookup yields CDR1 SGHDT and CDR2 YYEEEE. V gave up 2 bases and J gave up 4 bases; unmatched junction bases: 10. The CDR3 spans 17 residues. The CDR3 bases are TGTGCCAGCAGCTTAGGCCCCGGACAGGGGGCCTTCTATGGCTACACCTTC. It encodes CASSLGPGQGAFYGYTF.

This clonotype was recorded at least ten times. The rearrangement uses TRBV7-2 and TRBJ1-3; no firm D call. Germline CDR1 is SGHTA and CDR2 is FQGNSA. Trimming cost V 4 bases and J 0 bases, with 16 bases left between them. This CDR3 has 17 residues. The CDR3 reads CASSSPHGVISGNTIYF. CDR3 DNA: TGTGCCAGCAGCTCGCCCCATGGGGTTATCTCTGGAAACACCATATATTTT.

V gene TRBV30 combines with J gene TRBJ2-7; no reliable D call. This CDR3 comprises 11 residues. V lost 0 bases, J lost 6 bases, and 6 bases lay in between. CDR1 and CDR2 from the germline V gene are GTSNPN and SVGIG (reference sequence). Here the CDR3 DNA reads TGTGCCTGGAGTGTAGGTGGCGAGCAGTACTTC. It specifies CAWSVGGEQYF.

The sample holds many counts of this clonotype. The chain recombines TRBV20-1 with TRBJ1-1, with D possibly matching TRBD1 (5 bases). Trimming took off 3 bases at V and 4 bases at J, with 15 bases between the two ends. Germline CDR1 is DFQATT and CDR2 is SNEGSKA (reference sequence). The CDR3 covers 14 residues. The CDR3 DNA is TGCAGTGCTAGGCGGGGGGGACGTAGCACTGAAGCTTTCTTT. As protein: CSARRGGRSTEAFF.

As for this clonotype: A junction boundary mismatches the germline segment, possibly from a read error. The chain carries TRBV15 and TRBJ1-5; TRBD1 matches 7 bases. CDR1 is LNHNV, CDR2 YYDKDF, per germline (reference sequence). The CDR3 loop spans 15 amino acids. The CDR3 sequence is CATSSRQGSNQPHHF. In nucleotides, the CDR3 is TGTGCCACCAGCTCGAGACAGGGAAGCAATCAGCCCCATCATTTT.

This clonotype was picked up many times. The chain combines TRBV4-2 with TRBJ1-2; 8 bases are a match to TRBD1. Per germline, CDR1 LGHNA and CDR2 YNFKEQ. There are 14 residues in the CDR3. With 4 bases clipped from V and 4 bases from J, the junction kept 5 bases outside the gene matches. CDR3 sequence reads: CASSRDRTSYGYTF. The CDR3 DNA reads as TGTGCCAGCAGCCGGGACAGGACTTCCTATGGCTACACCTTC.

This clonotype has ten or more counts. This sequence joins TRBV28 and TRBJ2-2; D call uncertain. Between the trimmed V and J ends, which lost 7 bases and 6 bases, there was a span of 12 bases. The CDR3 consists of 13 residues. Germline CDR1 is MDHEN and CDR2 is SYDVKM. The chain's CDR3 is CASNLQTPGELFF. The CDR3 DNA sequence: TGTGCCAGCAACCTTCAAACCCCCGGGGAGCTGTTTTTT.

This clonotype was seen repeatedly, ten times or more. The rearrangement links TRBV20-1 to TRBJ1-1, with D perhaps TRBD1 (6 bases). Per germline, CDR1 DFQATT and CDR2 SNEGSKA (reference sequence). The CDR3 length is 13 residues. Trimming cost V 0 bases and J 10 bases, with 15 bases left between them. CDR3 amino acids: CSARDRGSLGAFF. CDR3 DNA sequence: TGCAGTGCTAGAGACAGGGGCTCTCTCGGAGCTTTCTTT.

The rearrangement joins TRBV20-1 to TRBJ1-4; TRBD1 is a possible D gene (6 bases). V was trimmed by 5 bases and J by 15 bases, leaving 22 bases between them. The CDR3 contains 13 residues. Per germline, CDR1 DFQATT and CDR2 SNEGSKA (reference sequence). The CDR3 sequence is CSAPGTSNEEMFF. The CDR3 DNA sequence: TGCAGTGCTCCCGGGACAAGTAATGAAGAAATGTTTTTT.

On this clonotype: The junction shows a germline mismatch at one end, possibly a read error. This rearrangement joins TRBV14 to TRBJ1-6; 7 bases align to TRBD1. The CDR3 totals 13 residues. Germline CDR1 SGHDN, CDR2 FVKESK. CDR3 sequence reads: CASSQDLRQGPTF. The CDR3 DNA reads TGTGCCAGCAGCCAAGATCTGAGACAGGGCCCGACCTTT.

This clonotype has at least ten counts. V and J are TRBV20-1 and TRBJ2-1, with unresolved D. Germline CDR1 is DFQATT and CDR2 is SNEGSKA (reference sequence). The CDR3 length is 14 residues. V lost 6 bases to trimming and J lost 6 bases, with 18 bases between them. This chain's CDR3 is CSADAILSRNEQFF. In nucleotides, the CDR3 is TGCAGTGCCGACGCCATTTTATCTCGCAATGAGCAGTTCTTC.

This clonotype showed up many times. The J gene is TRBJ1-6, the V gene TRBV9; 7 bases are a match to TRBD1. The CDR3 length is 16 residues. V was clipped by 0 bases and J by 8 bases; unmatched bases: 8. The germline CDR1 and CDR2 sequences are SGDLS and YYNGEE. The CDR3 nucleotides are TGTGCCAGCAGCGTAGGGGACAGTGCTCAATATTCACCCCTCCACTTT. Its protein is CASSVGDSAQYSPLHF.

This sequence joins TRBV20-1 and TRBJ1-1, with D possibly being TRBD1 (5 bases). The V gene lost 0 bases and the J gene lost 4 bases, with 9 bases spanning the gap. The CDR3 runs 13 residues. Germline V CDR1 and CDR2: DFQATT, SNEGSKA (reference sequence). CDR3 residues: CSAREQGGTEAFF. The DNA of the CDR3 is TGCAGTGCTAGAGAGCAGGGAGGCACTGAAGCTTTCTTT.